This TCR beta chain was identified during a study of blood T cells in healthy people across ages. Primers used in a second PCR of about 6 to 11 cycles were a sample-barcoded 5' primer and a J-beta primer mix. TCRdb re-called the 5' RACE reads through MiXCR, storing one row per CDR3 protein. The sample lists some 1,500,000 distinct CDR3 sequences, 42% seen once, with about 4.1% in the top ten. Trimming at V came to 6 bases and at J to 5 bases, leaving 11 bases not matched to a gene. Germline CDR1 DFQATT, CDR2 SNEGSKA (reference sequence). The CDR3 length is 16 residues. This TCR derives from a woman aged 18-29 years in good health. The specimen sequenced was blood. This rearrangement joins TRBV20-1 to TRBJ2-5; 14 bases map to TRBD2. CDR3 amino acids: CSAAGTSGRWRETQYF. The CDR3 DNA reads TGCAGTGCCGCCGGGACTAGCGGGAGATGGCGTGAGACCCAGTACTTC.